The clone carrying this T cell receptor (beta chain) was counted only a few times. Its cognate antigen is unknown. Recently diagnosed hyperthyroidism of less than 2 months' duration affected patients aged 18 to 65. Exclusion of a patient resulted from uncontrolled infection, other autoimmune disease, pregnancy or lactation. This record belongs to a study of T cells in Graves' hyperthyroidism and ophthalmopathy. Germline V gene data show CDR1 as DFQATT and CDR2 as SNEGSKA (reference sequence). This CDR3 has 13 residues. Trimming pared 5 bases from V and 8 bases from J, leaving 15 bases between. Amplification of TCR beta CDR3 regions used RNA as the template. During a first-round RT-PCR of the TCR CDR3, the HTBI primer set was used. Each CDR3 protein is one row after TCRdb ran MiXCR on the multiplex PCR reads. The sample has 75,000 to 100,000 distinct CDR3 sequences, around 40% seen once. Broader study findings: Ophthalmopathy, which appeared later, was predicted by the model a median about 6 months before onset. Most expanded thyroid clonotypes above 0.001 also appeared in blood.

The sequenced sample consisted of peripheral blood or thyroid tissue (not recorded which). The sequence was obtained from a woman between 25 and 40 years old with Graves' hyperthyroidism. The chain combines TRBV20-1 with TRBJ1-4; D remains unclear. As DNA, the CDR3 is TGCAGTGCTCTAGATAGAACGGGAGAAAAACTGTTTTTT. It is translated as CSALDRTGEKLFF.